A single sample is the source of the 29 T cell receptor beta chains below, sequenced in a study of cytomegalovirus exposure and HLA in healthy donors. 60 Vbeta and 13 Jbeta primers were used in PCR. Generated by immunoSEQ multiplex PCR, the TCRdb table keeps only in-frame clones and is missing some. In the table there are 100,000 to 150,000 clones, 80% to 90% of which are singletons. Sequencing used PBMCs. Source of these receptors: a woman in her thirties or forties in good health and CMV-seropositive.

This clone was detected once. The CDR3 nucleotides are TGTGCCAGCAGTTACCCGACAGGGGGAGGTGAAGCTTTCTTT. This translates into CASSYPTGGGEAFF. The chain uses TRBV28 and TRBJ1-1; 9 bases agree with TRBD1. Germline CDR1 and CDR2: MDHEN and SYDVKM. CDR3 length: 14 amino acids. V was clipped by 4 bases and J by 7 bases; unmatched bases: 7.

V gene TRBV30 combines with J gene TRBJ1-4; 9 bases are shared with TRBD1. J was trimmed by 6 bases and V by 0 bases; bases with no gene match: 5. Germline CDR1 and CDR2: GTSNPN and SVGIG (reference sequence). The CDR3 runs to 15 residues. DNA for the CDR3: TGTGCCTGGAGTGTTGGGACAGGGCTTTATGAAAAACTGTTTTTT. It is translated as CAWSVGTGLYEKLFF.

The chain is built from TRBV4-1 and TRBJ2-1; tentatively, D is TRBD2 (6 bases). Trimming took 0 bases from V and 8 from J, leaving 23 bases between them. The CDR3 sequence is 18 residues long. Germline CDR1 MGHRA, CDR2 YSYEKL. CDR3 sequence (DNA): TGCGCCAGCAGCCAAGATACCCCCGGGCTAGCGATTAGGGATGAGCAGTTCTTC. It specifies CASSQDTPGLAIRDEQFF.

Only one count was recorded for this clone. This rearrangement joins TRBV7-9 to TRBJ1-2; D not resolved. The V gene lost 3 bases and the J gene lost 4 bases, with 12 bases spanning the gap. The CDR3 runs 14 residues. CDR1 is SEHNR, CDR2 FQNEAQ, per germline (reference sequence). CDR3 loop: CASSFPRDVYGYTF. The CDR3 coding sequence is TGTGCCAGCAGCTTTCCGCGGGATGTCTATGGCTACACCTTC.

This clone was detected a few times. V gene TRBV7-8 combines with J gene TRBJ1-5, with D perhaps TRBD1 (6 bases). The germline CDR1 and CDR2 sequences are SGHVS and FQNEAQ. The CDR3 has 15 residues. The V and J ends lost 5 bases and 2 bases respectively, with 13 bases between them. CDR3 coding DNA: TGTGCCAGCAGCCCAACGACAGGAGGCAATCAGCCCCAGCATTTT. Translated, it gives CASSPTTGGNQPQHF.

The CDR3 sequence: CASSPVAGTGNEQFF. The CDR3 DNA sequence: TGTGCCAGCTCGCCCGTTGCCGGGACAGGAAATGAGCAGTTCTTC. V usage is TRBV18 and J usage is TRBJ2-1, with 8 bases lining up with TRBD1. After removal of 6 bases from V and 7 bases from J, the junction contained 11 bases not matched to a gene. The germline gives CDR1 KGHSH, CDR2 LQKENI. This CDR3 spans 15 amino acids. Using reference TRBV18 and TRBJ2-1 for the parts outside the CDR3, the full variable domain is NAGVMQNPRHLVRRRGQEARLRCSPMKGHSHVYWYRQLPEEGLKFMVYLQKENIIDESGMPKERFSAEFPKEGPSILRIQQVVRGDSAAYFCASSPVAGTGNEQFFGPGTRLTVL.

This clone was recorded a few times. The chain is built from TRBV5-1 and TRBJ2-2; a possible D gene is TRBD2 (6 bases). CDR1 is SGHRS and CDR2 is YFSETQ in the germline V gene. V was clipped by 4 bases and J by 2 bases, with 18 bases between them. The CDR3 runs to 17 residues. In DNA, the CDR3 is TGCGCCAGCAGCCTGGATGACGGGAGTTTCAACACCGGGGAGCTGTTTTTT. This encodes CASSLDDGSFNTGELFF.

This chain joins TRBV9 and TRBJ2-3; the D gene is possibly TRBD2 (5 bases). The CDR3 has 15 amino acids. Germline loops: CDR1 SGDLS, CDR2 YYNGEE. Trimming shortened V by 2 bases and J by 3 bases, and 13 bases separated the two germline ends. The CDR3 nucleotides are TGTGCCAGCAGCGTTACGCCCGAGCGGACAGATACGCAGTATTTT. It yields the protein CASSVTPERTDTQYF.

V is TRBV11-2 and J is TRBJ2-1; 9 bases map to TRBD2. The length of the CDR3 is 15 residues. The germline V gene has CDR1 SGHAT and CDR2 FQNNGV. The V gene end was trimmed by 2 bases and the J gene end by 9 bases; junction bases not matched to a gene: 8. This chain's CDR3 is CASSLLSGRTGEQFF. In nucleotides, the CDR3 is TGTGCCAGCAGCTTACTTAGCGGGAGAACGGGTGAGCAGTTCTTC.

The chain employs TRBV9 and TRBJ2-1; 8 bases line up with TRBD2. The CDR3 runs 15 residues. After removal of 4 bases from V and 7 bases from J, the junction contained 10 bases not matched to a gene. Per the germline V gene, CDR1 is SGDLS and CDR2 is YYNGEE. Written as DNA, the CDR3 is TGTGCCAGCAGCCCATCCGGGACTAGTCAAAATGAGCAGTTCTTC. This translates into CASSPSGTSQNEQFF.

This clone appeared a single time. The V call is TRBV5-1, the J call TRBJ1-1; TRBD1 aligns across 9 bases. Germline V gene lookup returns CDR1 SGHRS and CDR2 YFSETQ. J lost 1 base, V lost 1 base, and 8 bases had no gene match. The CDR3 length is 17 residues. CDR3 residues: CASSLLGQGRANTEAFF. The CDR3, as DNA: TGCGCCAGCAGCTTGCTCGGACAGGGGAGGGCGAACACTGAAGCTTTCTTT.

This clone has a handful of counts. CDR3 DNA sequence: TGTGCCAGCAGTGATCAAGCGGGAGGTGCCAATGAGCAGTTCTTC. This encodes CASSDQAGGANEQFF. This chain connects TRBV2 to TRBJ2-1; 9 nucleotides agree with TRBD2. J lost 6 bases, V lost 3 bases, and 6 bases had no gene match. This CDR3 spans 15 amino acids. The V gene's germline CDR1 is SNHLY and CDR2 FYNNEI.

The V gene is TRBV10-3, the J gene TRBJ2-7; D remains ambiguous. The CDR3 sequence is 13 residues long. Germline loops: CDR1 ENHRY, CDR2 SYGVKD. The germline V and J ends were trimmed by 3 bases and 0 bases, with 6 bases remaining between them. CDR3 loop: CAISDDTSYEQYF. CDR3 bases: TGTGCCATCAGTGATGACACCTCCTACGAGCAGTACTTC.

This clone was seen more than once but under ten times. The chain recombines TRBV29-1 with TRBJ1-2; tentative D call: TRBD1 (6 bases). Germline V CDR1 and CDR2: SQVTM, ANQGSEA. CDR3 length equals 13 residues. Here the CDR3 reads CTLNGGGDYGYTF. CDR3 bases: TGCACCTTGAATGGGGGGGGCGACTATGGCTACACCTTC. Combining the CDR3 with reference TRBV29-1 and TRBJ1-2 gives the whole variable domain SAVISQKPSRDICQRGTSLTIQCQVDSQVTMMFWYRQQPGQSLTLIATANQGSEATYESGFVIDKFPISRPNLTFSTLTVSNMSPEDSSIYLCTLNGGGDYGYTFGSGTRLTVV.

This clone occurred once. The V call is TRBV6-5, the J call TRBJ1-6; 10 positions agree with TRBD1. The CDR3 is 15 amino acids. Germline CDR1 reads MNHEY; CDR2 reads SVGAGI. V lost 5 bases to trimming and J lost 6 bases; unmatched junction nucleotides: 4. Here the CDR3 reads CASSRQGARNSPLHF. The CDR3 DNA sequence: TGTGCCAGCAGTCGACAGGGGGCTCGTAATTCACCCCTCCACTTT.

This clone was seen only a few times. This chain connects TRBV2 to TRBJ1-1, with TRBD1 matching over 8 bases. The trim removed 5 bases at V and 11 bases at J, leaving 10 bases unmatched. The germline V gene encodes CDR1 SNHLY and CDR2 FYNNEI. This CDR3 has 13 amino acids. The CDR3 DNA reads TGTGCCAGCAGTTCCGGGGGACAGGTGAAGGCTTTCTTT. It is translated as CASSSGGQVKAFF.

The chain couples TRBV9 to TRBJ1-3; TRBD1 might be the D (6 bases). The germline CDR1 and CDR2 sequences are SGDLS and YYNGEE. Trimming left V 1 base short and J 1 base short, with 12 bases between. This CDR3 is 16 amino acids long. The CDR3 region is CASSVNTGSSGNTIYF. The CDR3 DNA reads TGTGCCAGCAGCGTAAACACAGGGTCTTCTGGAAACACCATATATTTT.

The V call is TRBV4-3, the J call TRBJ1-1, with TRBD1 identical over 7 bases. J was trimmed by 2 bases and V by 2 bases; bases with no gene match: 5. Germline CDR1 is LGHNA and CDR2 is YSLEER. The length of the CDR3 is 15 residues. The CDR3 DNA follows: TGCGCCAGCAGCCAACATAGGGGGCACAACACTGAAGCTTTCTTT. This translates into CASSQHRGHNTEAFF.

This sequence joins TRBV27 and TRBJ2-1, with 10 bases matching TRBD2. With 6 bases clipped from V and 4 bases from J, the junction kept 9 bases outside the gene matches. Germline V CDR1 and CDR2: MNHEY, SMNVEV (reference sequence). The CDR3 spans 16 residues. In DNA, the CDR3 is TGTGCCAGCAGGAGTGGACTAGCGGAAACGTACAATGAGCAGTTCTTC. Its protein is CASRSGLAETYNEQFF.

The chain recombines TRBV5-8 with TRBJ2-3; D gene ambiguous. V lost 0 bases to trimming and J lost 0 bases, with 11 bases between them. The CDR3 sequence is 16 residues long. Germline loops: CDR1 SGHTS, CDR2 YDEGEE. CDR3 nucleotide sequence: TGTGCCAGCAGCTTGGGGGTCTGGCGGAGCACAGATACGCAGTATTTT. Amino acid sequence: CASSLGVWRSTDTQYF.

J is TRBJ2-1 and V is TRBV5-1, with D perhaps matching TRBD2 (6 bases). V lost 4 bases and J lost 2, with 10 bases in between. This CDR3 comprises 14 residues. Germline V gene sequence: CDR1 SGHRS, CDR2 YFSETQ. CDR3 in DNA: TGCGCCAGCAGCCTTGGGACTCCCTACAATGAGCAGTTCTTC. Translating gives CASSLGTPYNEQFF.

The chain recombines TRBV5-6 with TRBJ1-4; 8 nucleotides agree with TRBD1. The germline gives CDR1 SGHDT, CDR2 YYEEEE. V shed 4 bases and J 8 bases; nucleotides not matched to a gene: 10. The CDR3 has 15 amino acids. CDR3 in amino acids: CASSVRQGRREKLFF. CDR3 nucleotide sequence: TGTGCCAGCAGCGTCCGACAGGGGCGGCGGGAAAAACTGTTTTTT.

V usage is TRBV5-8 and J usage is TRBJ2-5, with 9 nucleotides matching TRBD2. The CDR3 extends over 13 amino acids. V lost 5 bases to trimming and J lost 4 bases; unmatched junction nucleotides: 3. Germline CDR1 SGHTS, CDR2 YDEGEE. As DNA, the CDR3 is TGTGCCAGCAGATTACTAGCGGGAGAGACCCAGTACTTC. It yields the protein CASRLLAGETQYF.

The chain couples TRBV5-6 to TRBJ1-1; no firm D call. The CDR3 consists of 14 residues. CDR1 SGHDT and CDR2 YYEEEE come from the germline V gene. Trimming shortened V by 4 bases and J by 5 bases, and 15 bases separated the two germline ends. CDR3 in amino acids: CASSQPGWETEAFF. The DNA for the CDR3 is TGTGCCAGCAGCCAGCCCGGATGGGAGACTGAAGCTTTCTTT.

Only one count was recorded for this clone. V is TRBV29-1 and J is TRBJ2-5; TRBD2 might be the D (7 bases). CDR3 length: 18 residues. From germline, CDR1 is SQVTM and CDR2 ANQGSEA. V lost 0 bases to trimming and J lost 5 bases, with 25 bases between them. Here the CDR3 DNA reads TGCAGCGTTGAAGAGGTATCGGGGGCCGGCGGGAGTTATGAGACCCAGTACTTC. Its protein product is CSVEEVSGAGGSYETQYF.

V and J are TRBV18 and TRBJ2-7; D might be TRBD1 (6 bases). Germline V lookup: CDR1 KGHSH, CDR2 LQKENI. This CDR3 has 15 amino acids. Trimming removed 3 bases at V and 3 bases at J, with 15 bases between. The CDR3 is CASSPRGSDLYEQYF. Written as DNA, the CDR3 is TGTGCCAGCTCACCCAGGGGCAGCGACCTCTACGAGCAGTACTTC.

As concerns this clone: Other DNA sequences from this sample encode an identical CDR3 as well. J is TRBJ2-7 and V is TRBV11-2; the match to TRBD2 covers 12 bases. From germline, CDR1 is SGHAT and CDR2 FQNNGV. V was clipped by 4 bases and J by 4 bases; unmatched bases: 5. The CDR3 loop spans 15 amino acids. Here the CDR3 reads CASSSSSGRAYEQYF. The CDR3 DNA is TGTGCCAGCAGCTCGTCTAGCGGGAGGGCATACGAGCAGTACTTC.

The V gene is TRBV10-3, the J gene TRBJ2-7, with TRBD1 matching over 7 bases. This CDR3 is built from 14 residues. The V gene end was trimmed by 6 bases and the J gene end by 1 base; junction bases not matched to a gene: 6. From germline, CDR1 is ENHRY and CDR2 SYGVKD. The CDR3 coding sequence is TGTGCCATCAGCGGGACAGAAACTTCCTACGAGCAGTACTTC. Protein sequence: CAISGTETSYEQYF.

This clone appeared a single time. The chain links TRBV11-3 to TRBJ2-3; 7 bases line up with TRBD2. There are 15 residues in the CDR3. Germline V gene lookup returns CDR1 SGHNT and CDR2 YENEEA. The ends lost 4 bases at V and 0 bases at J; junction bases unmatched: 4. The DNA for the CDR3 is TGTGCCAGCAGCTCGGGGGGACGGAGCACAGATACGCAGTATTTT. Its translation: CASSSGGRSTDTQYF.